Only a few counts were recorded for the clone carrying this T cell receptor beta chain. These data are taken from a study of T-cell reconstitution after alpha-beta-depleted transplantation in children. Germline CDR1 and CDR2: DFQATT and SNEGSKA (reference sequence). V lost 6 bases and J lost 8; bases outside the gene matches: 13. CDR3 size: 16 residues. Preparation of the TCRbeta library was carried out with unique molecular identifiers. TCRdb redid the calling of the PCR reads with MiXCR, one entry per CDR3 protein. Of nearly 400,000 distinct CDR3 sequences in the sample, just over 20% were seen once.

The source was PBMCs from the stem cell graft donor, collected from the stem cell graft. The chain joins TRBV20-1 to TRBJ2-1, with 13 bases identical to TRBD2. This TCR was recovered from a human donor who donated a stem cell graft to a child with acute myeloid leukemia. The DNA of the CDR3 is TGCAGTGCCCCTCGACTAGCGGGAGGATCGTTCCATGAGCAGTTCTTC. Translated: CSAPRLAGGSFHEQFF.